This TCR beta chain was documented in a study of T cell responses to AZD1222 COVID-19 vaccine. Whole-study results and caveats: Just a handful of people given AZD1222 tested seropositive at baseline. Researchers report vaccine-associated CD4 TCRs spanning spike, with dominance at 160-218 and 743-854. Every sample of the repertoires postdated the peak T cell response. Clonal diversity may have been underestimated, and the donors were mostly white British, with more females than males.

On this clone: The antigen is not known.

Generated by immunoSEQ multiplex PCR, the TCRdb table keeps only in-frame clones and is missing some. The table includes 200,000 to 250,000 clones, roughly 91% detected once. The CDR3 consists of 14 residues. The V end lost 4 bases, the J end lost 7 bases, and 16 bases lay between the germline ends. Germline V gene data show CDR1 as SNHLY and CDR2 as FYNNEI. The chain has TRBV2 and TRBJ1-2; D gene uncertain. Sequenced material: peripheral blood, taken on day 0 of MenACWY control vaccination. This sequence originates from an adult in good health. CDR3 DNA sequence: TGTGCCAGCAGTGTATTCAGCGAGATGGGTGGCTACACCTTC. Translation gives CASSVFSEMGGYTF. Combining the CDR3 with reference TRBV2 and TRBJ1-2 gives the whole variable domain EPEVTQTPSHQVTQMGQEVILRCVPISNHLYFYWYRQILGQKVEFLVSFYNNEISEKSEIFDDQFSVERPDGSNFTLKIRSTKLEDSAMYFCASSVFSEMGGYTFGSGTRLTVV.